The rows below give T cell receptor beta chains drawn from one sample of a study of technical replicates of blood from a handful of donors. Repertoires were generated with immunoSEQ multiplex PCR, while TCRdb's copy carries only in-frame clones and drops some. There are around 81,000 clones in the sample; around 95% occur only once, and roughly 0.36% lies in the top ten. The sample was T cells isolated from PBMCs. The receptors originated from a human donor in good health. CDR3s leave out the opening cysteine and the closing phenylalanine or tryptophan. The order of the fields is CDR3 protein, V gene.

cdr3_aa: ASSFLAGPSTDTQY
v_call: TRBV7-8

cdr3_aa: ASSHRRRAGGSYT
v_call: TRBV7-8

cdr3_aa: ASSLMRTEAF
v_call: TRBV5-6

cdr3_aa: AWSPGNEKLF
v_call: TRBV30

cdr3_aa: ASSSAGEWNYGYT
v_call: TRBV6-1

cdr3_aa: ASSWNSGRAYEQY
v_call: TRBV7-2

cdr3_aa: ASSGGPSRGEQF
v_call: TRBV9

cdr3_aa: ASSQAPSRTGFLYEQY
v_call: TRBV4-3

cdr3_aa: ASSYSFDRGNQPQH
v_call: TRBV6-5

cdr3_aa: ASSLYVVRTDTQY
v_call: TRBV27

cdr3_aa: ASIRGSSGPQH
v_call: TRBV6-6

cdr3_aa: ASSLARGDREYYEQY
v_call: TRBV5-8

cdr3_aa: ASTSTGEGTDTQY
v_call: TRBV6-6

cdr3_aa: ASSQTSGMNEQF
v_call: TRBV11-2

cdr3_aa: ASSLRQGVSEQF
v_call: TRBV11-3

cdr3_aa: ASSYAQDGYT
v_call: TRBV6-6

cdr3_aa: AIKYGQGGLETQY
v_call: TRBV10-3